This T cell receptor beta chain comes out of a study of blood T cell repertoires in COVID-19. Study overall: The United States, Italy and Spain provided the acute and convalescent COVID-19 samples. Nucleic acid was either cDNA or gDNA, and it came from T cells, B-cell-depleted T cells, or PBMCs.

In the original processing: Amplified reference gene primers provided the basis for estimating nucleated cell counts. Some clones are missing from TCRdb's copy, which holds only in-frame ones; the method was immunoSEQ multiplex PCR. The V and J calls and the clone size are those of that table, but D and trimming were determined from the DNA. The sample carries 200,000 or so clones, roughly 85% recorded once. Germline V lookup: CDR1 MNHEY, CDR2 SVGAGI. V trimming: 11 bases; J trimming: 9 bases; junction bases outside the gene matches: 7. There are 12 residues in the CDR3. The chain employs TRBV6-5 and TRBJ2-5; TRBD2 aligns across 12 bases. The receptor comes from a woman under 40 with acute or convalescent COVID-19. The sequenced material came from peripheral blood. The CDR3 nucleotides are TGTGCCGTTCGGACTAGCGGGGATTCCCAGTACTTC. Amino acids: CAVRTSGDSQYF.